This entry features one T cell receptor (beta chain) sequence. The antigen remains undetermined. Primers used in a second PCR of roughly 7 to 11 cycles were a sample-barcoded 5' primer and a J-beta primer mix. TCRdb used MiXCR to reprocess the 5' RACE reads, holding one entry per CDR3 protein. Altogether about 1.8 million distinct CDR3 sequences are present, 40% to 55% being singletons, with the ten largest covering approximately 2%. The data were obtained in a study of blood T cells in healthy people across ages. Study results and caveats: Underestimates were what the diversity estimates from one million T cells were considered to be.

This CDR3 comprises 13 residues. Trimming took 8 bases from V and 1 from J, leaving 11 bases between them. The chain employs TRBV12-3 or TRBV12-4 and TRBJ2-5; D is possibly TRBD2 (5 bases). This TCR came from a woman in her thirties or forties in good health. Sequencing was performed on blood. The CDR3 here is CASRRAGQETQYF. CDR3 in DNA: TGTGCCAGCCGCCGGGCGGGCCAAGAGACCCAGTACTTC.